This T cell receptor beta chain derives from a study of blood T cell repertoires in COVID-19 (dated by TCRdb to about 2020). For the study in its entirety: Samples covering the acute and convalescent phases of COVID-19 were provided by collaborators in the United States, Italy and Spain. Subjects who had been exposed to COVID-19, were actively infected with it, or had recovered from it provided the deeply sampled blood TCRbeta repertoires that made up the dataset. The prospective study material was composed of cDNA or gDNA derived from T cells, B-cell-depleted T cells, or PBMCs. The samples were drawn from two sources: the first 160 participants of the ongoing ImmuneRACE study, and 1,254 subjects contributed by 6 global collaborators. A de-identified subject ID, COVID-19 status, age in years and sex were almost always included in the sample metadata. Where available, HLA class I and class II types were obtained from metadata supplied by the sample provider rather than from assay-based typing. The repertoires were made available in a free public database intended to serve as a resource for research on the immune response to SARS-CoV-2.

Collaborating institutions collected whole blood in K2EDTA tubes following their own protocols. For TCRbeta analysis, collaborators shipped samples as frozen whole blood, isolated PBMCs, or DNA extracted from either of those sample types. A remark on this clone: Which antigen it targets is not known. No base-level quality is on record; no much larger clone is a single base apart.

Study-wide findings and limitations: How much clinical and demographic metadata was included differed by source and by participant, and the metadata was provided uncurated.

The immunoSEQ Assay, a bias-controlled multiplex PCR, was used to amplify TCRbeta CDR3 regions from genomic DNA. Per the original workflow: The number of nucleated cells in each sample was estimated by amplification of reference gene primers within the assay. To quantify the absolute abundance of each unique TCRbeta CDR3 rearrangement, sequence reads were collapsed and filtered. For each sample, productive Simpson clonality was calculated as the square root of Simpson's diversity index over productive rearrangements. TCRdb re-hosts the immuneACCESS table, in-frame sequences only. Its copies lack some clones; in the studies checked, an unresolved V gene accounts for under half of them, and the cause for the rest is not known. That table gives V, J and clone size, and the DNA gave D and trimming. Present in this sample are about 40,000 clones, approximately 89% of which were seen just once. The ten largest make up over 8% of the sample.

The CDR3 starts with the cysteine, ends with the phenylalanine, and has 16 residues. Left in the record is the CDR3 DNA by itself, 48 bases read in frame from the first base. V is shortened by 5 bases, J by 4 bases, and the region joining them spans 18 bases. CDR1 and CDR2, per the germline V gene, are SGHTA and FQGTGA. The chain links TRBV7-3 with TRBJ2-1; the best D guess is TRBD2, with 6 bases matching. The TCR sequence derives from a human donor in a cohort sampled during active COVID-19. Material for sequencing was peripheral blood. DNA sequence: TGTGCCAGCAGCCCCACCGGGACTCCCCCTTACAATGAGCAGTTCTTC. Its protein reads: CASSPTGTPPYNEQFF.